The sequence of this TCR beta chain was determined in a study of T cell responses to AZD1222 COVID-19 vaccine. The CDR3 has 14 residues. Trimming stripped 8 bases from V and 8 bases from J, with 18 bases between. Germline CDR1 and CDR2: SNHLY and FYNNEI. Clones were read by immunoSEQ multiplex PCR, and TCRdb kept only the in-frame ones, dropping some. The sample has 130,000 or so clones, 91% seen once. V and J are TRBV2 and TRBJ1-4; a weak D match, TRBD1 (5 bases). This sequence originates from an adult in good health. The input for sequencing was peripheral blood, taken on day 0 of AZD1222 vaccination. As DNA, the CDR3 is TGTGCCAGCGTCCAGGGAATCTTCGGAGAAAAACTGTTTTTT. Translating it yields CASVQGIFGEKLFF.